The T cell receptor (beta chain) under discussion was sequenced for a study of T-cell memory formation after mild COVID-19. Using its own MiXCR run on the 5' RACE reads, TCRdb lists one record per CDR3 protein. The table records roughly 410,000 distinct CDR3 sequences, 24% of them present only once. As concerns this clonotype: Its antigen is as yet unknown.

Study-level findings and limits: Some clones that responded turned up in pre-infection memory, which suggests that cross-reactive memory joined in.

V lost 4 bases to trimming and J lost 3 bases, with 14 bases between them. This CDR3 is built from 15 residues. Germline assignment: CDR1 SGHRS and CDR2 YFSETQ. This receptor was obtained from an adult woman who had mild COVID-19 (a few samples of this study predate the infection). Cell type and time point are not known. Input material: PBMCs or a T cell subset sorted from them (not recorded which). The chain uses TRBV5-1 and TRBJ2-1; TRBD1 or TRBD2 may be the D gene (5 bases each). The CDR3 is CASSRGDGDYNEQFF. CDR3 sequence (DNA): TGCGCCAGCAGCCGAGGGGACGGGGACTACAATGAGCAGTTCTTC.